This record looks at one T cell receptor (beta chain) sequence and its context. Some clones are missing from TCRdb's copy, which holds only in-frame ones; the method was immunoSEQ multiplex PCR. The sample shows 300,000 to 350,000 clones, approximately 88% of them seen only once. This entry belongs to a study of blood T cell repertoires in COVID-19. Germline-derived CDR1 and CDR2 are MNHNY and SVGAGI (reference sequence). V lost 2 bases to trimming and J lost 1 base, with 11 bases between them. The CDR3 is made up of 15 amino acids. The sequenced material came from peripheral blood. The TCR was taken from a woman aged 30 to 39 with COVID-19, enrolled during active disease. The chain has TRBV6-6 and TRBJ1-1; D may be TRBD1 (6 bases). CDR3 sequence reads: CASSYVGQQNTEAFF. The CDR3 DNA reads TGTGCCAGCAGTTACGTCGGACAGCAGAACACTGAAGCTTTCTTT.